This T cell receptor beta chain was captured in a study of shared T cell receptors in the human thymus. V lost 7 bases and J 1 base, leaving 11 bases between the germline ends. CDR1 and CDR2 from the germline V gene are MNHNS and SASEGT. The CDR3 spans 15 residues. Sequencing used immunoSEQ multiplex PCR; TCRdb keeps in-frame clones, though not all of them. The data contain 550,000 to 800,000 clones, around 85% of them singletons. These data are also associated with another study on human thymus T cells. According to that study: Donors were healthy Finnish babies undergoing corrective operations for congenital heart defects. Thymus tissue for the work was resected from patients undergoing corrective heart surgery. There appeared to be biased usage of V and J genes in thymic and blood repertoires. Highly overlapping thymic repertoires in unrelated individuals were reported by related research.

The sequencing input was thymocytes. This TCR derives from a girl under three years old with a congenital heart defect. The chain recombines TRBV6-1 with TRBJ2-6, with a tentative D call TRBD2 (5 bases). The CDR3 here is CASKFRDSGANVLTF. The DNA of the CDR3 is TGTGCCAGCAAATTTCGGGATTCTGGGGCCAACGTCCTGACTTTC.